This T cell receptor beta chain originates from a study of blood T cell repertoires in COVID-19. Whole-study context: Both acute and convalescent COVID-19 samples were obtained from the United States, Italy and Spain. PBMCs, B-cell-depleted T cells, or T cells provided the cDNA or gDNA that made up the material.

The germline CDR1 and CDR2 sequences are SGHAT and FQDESV (reference sequence). The CDR3 is made up of 14 amino acids. The V gene end was trimmed by 5 bases and the J gene end by 4 bases; junction bases not matched to a gene: 5. Per the original methods: Amplification from reference gene primers served as the basis for estimated nucleated cell counts. The data were produced by immunoSEQ multiplex PCR, yet TCRdb's version contains in-frame clones alone and is incomplete. V, J and clone size derive from that table, while D and trimming were established from the DNA sequence. Counted here are fewer than 35,000 clones, 89% occurring once; the ten biggest clones make up roughly 28%.

The specimen was peripheral blood. The rearrangement links TRBV11-1 to TRBJ2-1; TRBD2 matches at 7 bases. The sequence was obtained from a man aged 80 or over with acute or convalescent COVID-19. Here the CDR3 DNA reads TGTGCCAGCAGCCAAGGACTAGGGTACAATGAGCAGTTCTTC. It is translated as CASSQGLGYNEQFF.